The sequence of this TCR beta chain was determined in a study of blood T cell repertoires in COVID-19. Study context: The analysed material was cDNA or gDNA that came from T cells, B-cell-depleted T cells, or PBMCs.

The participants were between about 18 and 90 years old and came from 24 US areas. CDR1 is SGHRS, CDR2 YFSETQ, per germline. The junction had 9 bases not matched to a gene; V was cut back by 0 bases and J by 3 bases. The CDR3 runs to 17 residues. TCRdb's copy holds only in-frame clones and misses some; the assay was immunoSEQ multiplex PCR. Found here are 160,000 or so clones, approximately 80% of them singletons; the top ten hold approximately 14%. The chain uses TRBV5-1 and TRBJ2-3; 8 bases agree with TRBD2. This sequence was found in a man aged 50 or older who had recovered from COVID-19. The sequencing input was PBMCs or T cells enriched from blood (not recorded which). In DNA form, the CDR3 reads TGCGCCAGCAGCTTGGTTGCGGGGGGTTCAAAAACAGATACGCAGTATTTT. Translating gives CASSLVAGGSKTDTQYF.